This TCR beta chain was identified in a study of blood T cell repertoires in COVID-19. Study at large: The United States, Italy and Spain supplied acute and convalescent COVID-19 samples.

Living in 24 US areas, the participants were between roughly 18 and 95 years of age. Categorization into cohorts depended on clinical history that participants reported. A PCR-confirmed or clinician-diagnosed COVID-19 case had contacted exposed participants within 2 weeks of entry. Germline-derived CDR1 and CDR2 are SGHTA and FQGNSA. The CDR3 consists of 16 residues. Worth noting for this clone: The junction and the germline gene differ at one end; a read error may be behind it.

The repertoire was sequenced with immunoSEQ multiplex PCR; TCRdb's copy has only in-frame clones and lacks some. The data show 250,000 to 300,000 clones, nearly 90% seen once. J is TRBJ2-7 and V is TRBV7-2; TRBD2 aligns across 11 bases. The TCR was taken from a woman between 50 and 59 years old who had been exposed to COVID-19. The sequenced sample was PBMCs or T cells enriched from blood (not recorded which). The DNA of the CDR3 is TGTGCCAGCAGCGTAGCCCCTCTAGCGGGGGGCTACGAGCAGTACTTC. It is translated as CASSVAPLAGGYEQYF.